One sample yielded the 11 T cell receptor beta chains listed below, sequenced in a study of T cells in Graves' hyperthyroidism and ophthalmopathy. Amplification targeted TCR beta CDR3 regions from RNA transcripts. TCR CDR3 underwent first-round RT-PCR with the HTBI primer set. A single record per CDR3 protein comes from TCRdb applying MiXCR to the multiplex PCR reads. The sample lists 450,000 to 600,000 distinct CDR3 sequences, 15% to 20% seen once, with 47% in the top ten. The sample was blood. These receptors were obtained from a man aged 35 to 55 with Graves' ophthalmopathy.

This clonotype was observed a handful of times. V gene TRBV7-9 combines with J gene TRBJ1-2; D unclear. V shed 2 bases and J shed 5 bases, with 15 bases lying between them. Germline V gene data show CDR1 as SEHNR and CDR2 as FQNEAQ (reference sequence). There are 15 residues in the CDR3. CDR3 in DNA: TGTGCCAGCAGCTTATACGTCAGCGTGGGGTATGGCTACACCTTC. This gives the protein CASSLYVSVGYGYTF.

This clonotype was recorded a few times. A read error may be the cause here, since a much bigger clone is one base away. The chain couples TRBV5-1 to TRBJ1-3, with D uncertain. Germline V lookup: CDR1 SGHRS, CDR2 YFSETQ. The CDR3 sequence is 13 residues long. Here the CDR3 reads CASSLADGNTTYF. CDR3 DNA: TGCGCCAGCAGCTTGGCGGATGGAAACACCACATATTTT.

The V call is TRBV7-9, the J call TRBJ2-5; 11 nucleotides agree with TRBD2. The CDR3 sequence is 16 residues long. The V gene end was trimmed by 5 bases and the J gene end by 1 base; junction bases not matched to a gene: 6. Germline-derived CDR1 and CDR2 are SEHNR and FQNEAQ (reference sequence). The CDR3 coding sequence is TGTGCCAGCAGCGCCCCGACTAGCGGGGTCCAAGAGACCCAGTACTTC. It specifies CASSAPTSGVQETQYF.

V usage is TRBV9 and J usage is TRBJ2-7; 7 bases are shared with TRBD1. From germline, CDR1 is SGDLS and CDR2 YYNGEE. The CDR3 length is 14 residues. Trimming removed 4 bases from V and 1 base from J; junction bases left unmatched: 5. Here the CDR3 reads CASSSTGVSYEQYF. CDR3 sequence (DNA): TGTGCCAGCAGCTCTACAGGGGTTTCCTACGAGCAGTACTTC.

The chain recombines TRBV4-2 with TRBJ1-3, with a weak D call TRBD1 (5 bases). V was trimmed by 4 bases and J by 4 bases, leaving 20 bases between them. Germline V gene lookup returns CDR1 LGHNA and CDR2 YNFKEQ. The CDR3 runs 17 residues. CDR3 amino acids: CASSLPGNGALGNTIYF. In nucleotides, the CDR3 is TGTGCCAGCAGCCTCCCGGGGAACGGGGCTCTCGGAAACACCATATATTTT.

The chain's CDR3 is CASSLEAPRPEAFF. CDR3 coding DNA: TGCGCCAGCAGCTTGGAGGCCCCTAGACCTGAAGCTTTCTTT. The V call is TRBV5-1, the J call TRBJ1-1; D is ambiguous. This CDR3 has 14 residues. Germline CDR1 is SGHRS and CDR2 is YFSETQ. V shed 0 bases and J shed 6 bases, with 12 bases lying between them. Full variable domain (remainder filled in from reference TRBV5-1 and TRBJ1-1): KAGVTQTPRYLIKTRGQQVTLSCSPISGHRSVSWYQQTPGQGLQFLFEYFSETQRNKGNFPGRFSGRQFSNSRSEMNVSTLELGDSALYLCASSLEAPRPEAFFGQGTRLTVV.

The gene calls are TRBV5-1 and TRBJ2-3, with 14 nucleotides matching TRBD2. J gave up 4 bases and V 3 bases, and 7 bases lay outside the gene matches. CDR3 length: 17 residues. In germline, CDR1 is SGHRS, CDR2 YFSETQ. DNA of the CDR3: TGCGCCAGCAGCTGGGGACTAGCGGGAGAGTCCCCAGATACGCAGTATTTT. This encodes CASSWGLAGESPDTQYF.

Here the CDR3 DNA reads TGTGCCTGGAGGCCGGGACTAGGGGGGGTCTACGAGCAGTACTTC. It codes for CAWRPGLGGVYEQYF. The chain carries TRBV30 and TRBJ2-7, with 8 positions matching TRBD2. Germline loops: CDR1 GTSNPN, CDR2 SVGIG (reference sequence). With 3 bases clipped from V and 3 bases from J, the junction kept 10 bases outside the gene matches. The CDR3 length is 15 residues.

The rearrangement uses TRBV18 and TRBJ2-1; 9 bases align to TRBD2. Germline V lookup: CDR1 KGHSH, CDR2 LQKENI. V dropped 3 bases and J dropped 6; count of bases not matched to a gene: 6. The CDR3 covers 15 residues. The CDR3 spells CASSPPGTSSNEQFF. The CDR3 DNA reads as TGTGCCAGCTCACCCCCCGGGACTAGCAGCAATGAGCAGTTCTTC.

The table lists this clonotype with many counts. The rearrangement joins TRBV12-3 or TRBV12-4 to TRBJ1-1; TRBD1 aligns across 9 bases. The length of the CDR3 is 13 residues. V lost 3 bases and J lost 11; bases outside the gene matches: 7. DNA for the CDR3: TGTGCCAGCAGTTTTAGGACAGGGGATGCGGCTTTCTTT. Its protein is CASSFRTGDAAFF.

In its sample, this clonotype was seen many times. The chain links TRBV27 to TRBJ2-1, with TRBD2 matching over 11 bases. In germline, CDR1 is MNHEY, CDR2 SMNVEV (reference sequence). V shed 2 bases and J 9 bases; nucleotides not matched to a gene: 9. CDR3 length: 16 residues. CDR3 in amino acids: CASSLHGSGRAVEQFF. Here the CDR3 DNA reads TGTGCCAGCAGTTTACATGGTAGCGGGAGGGCCGTTGAGCAGTTCTTC.